This is a list of T cell receptor beta chains from one sample in a study of blood T cell repertoires in COVID-19. Assay used: immunoSEQ multiplex PCR; TCRdb lists only in-frame clones, some missing. This table holds under 200,000 clones, around 88% found once. Sequenced: peripheral blood. These receptors were obtained from a woman in her seventies who had recovered from COVID-19. The CDR3 runs from the conserved cysteine through the conserved F or W.

v_call	j_call	cdr3_aa
TRBV6-1	TRBJ2-5	CASSEALSFTGKIRTQYF
TRBV2	TRBJ2-2	CASSRLAGNTGELFF
TRBV30	TRBJ2-7	CAWRAGGPSYEQYF
TRBV19	TRBJ2-1	CATLAGVNEQFF
TRBV24-1	TRBJ1-5	CATSGGVGRAQHF
TRBV15	TRBJ1-2	CATSRDPGAPRGYTF
TRBV7-7	TRBJ2-3	CASSPLGGATDTQYF
TRBV7-2	TRBJ2-2	CASSPRTGHTGELFF
TRBV5-6	TRBJ2-1	CASSFEQGAYNEQFF
TRBV10-3	TRBJ1-6	CAISESRDNSPLHF
TRBV5-1	TRBJ2-5	CASSSRGQETQYF
TRBV5-1	TRBJ2-5	CASGGDGETQYF
TRBV10-3	TRBJ2-2	CAIKVASGGNTGELFF
TRBV19	TRBJ1-2	CASTRRAIAYGYTF
TRBV2	TRBJ1-2	CASSPNVGVAGGYTF
TRBV18	TRBJ1-5	CASSPSGTAGGAQHF
TRBV5-1	TRBJ2-3	CASSLNRVDTQYF
TRBV11-3	TRBJ1-5	CASSLVRGCQPQHF
TRBV18	TRBJ2-1	CASGLAGGGEQFF
TRBV27	TRBJ2-1	CASSPQGAGGNEQFF
TRBV20-1	TRBJ1-5	CSARTRDFSNF
TRBV11-2	TRBJ1-6	CASSLASTHYNSPLHF
TRBV29-1	TRBJ2-5	CSVEGVPSLRVETQYF
TRBV19	TRBJ2-1	CASSMGRGLQYNEQFF
TRBV19	TRBJ1-1	CASTKRGTGASMRAEAFF
TRBV10-3	TRBJ1-1	CAISDPMGTGGITEAFF
TRBV30	TRBJ2-3	CAWRRRGGGEGTQYF
TRBV28	TRBJ1-1	CASTGGMGAFF
TRBV9	TRBJ1-2	CASSVDSRAGYTF
TRBV29-1	TRBJ1-5	CSVRVAGKDQPQHF
TRBV18	TRBJ1-2	CASSLDRVSGYTF
TRBV29-1	TRBJ2-3	CSVDGRGGPSDTQYF
TRBV7-9	TRBJ1-6	CASSPSGGGAGALHF
TRBV7-3	TRBJ2-7	CASSPGGYEQYF
TRBV13	TRBJ1-2	CASSLAASRGAYGYTF
TRBV14	TRBJ2-2	CASSQTRTGELFF
TRBV7-7	TRBJ1-5	CASSDRTEKNQPQHF
TRBV2	TRBJ2-3	CASSGAAGGGDTQYF
TRBV30	TRBJ2-1	CAWGQNNEQFF
TRBV28	TRBJ2-7	CASRTQGIGYEQYF
TRBV2	TRBJ2-7	CASSTQGEDYEQYF
TRBV6-2/TRBV6-3	TRBJ2-5	CASSSRTEYQETQYF
TRBV24-1	TRBJ1-2	CATSDYRGPPNYGYTF
TRBV19	TRBJ1-1	CASSPLNRDTEAFF
TRBV14	TRBJ1-1	CASSQLGGLGKAFF